What follows is one TCR beta chain and its context. This clone has a count of ten or more. What antigen it recognizes has not been identified. It has no much larger one-base neighbor in the sample; base qualities were not kept. No patient had received any treatment before thyroid surgery. Using T-cell receptor beta sequencing, the study looked back at clinical samples from patients collected from about 2011 to 2019. The library was produced with PCR. TCRdb records Illumina HiSeq 4000 as the sequencer. High-throughput sequencing was used to profile the TCR beta-chain CDR3 region of every patient. The paper's data handling went like this. CDR3 differences across clinicopathological groups were used to build a classifier for discriminating distant-metastatic papillary thyroid cancer patients. The Shannon index was used to assess repertoire diversity, and the Morisita-Horn index was used to assess tumor-blood repertoire similarity. The public reads were reprocessed in TCRdb via fastp at Q25 and MiXCR, keeping in-frame beta chains. V and J calls and clone size were set by TCRdb, not the authors. The sample data list some 36,000 clones, and roughly 15% of these were observed just once. Roughly 6.2% of the sample rests with the top ten.

The CDR3 sequence holds 14 residues, the cysteine and phenylalanine included. Only the CDR3 DNA is retained, 42 bases long and in frame from the first base. CDR1 and CDR2 (ENHRY, SYGVKD) derive from the germline V gene. V lost 0 bases and J lost 4 bases; the stretch between them is 6 bases long. The sample originates from a study of metastatic and nonmetastatic thyroid tumors (dated by TCRdb to about 2020). Regarding the complete study: Repertoires were compared across peripheral blood and tumor or nodule tissue samples from malignant and benign thyroid patients. The study at large found these results: In both blood and tumor samples, malignant tumors were reported to have significantly higher TCR beta diversity than benign nodules.

What was sequenced was blood. The V and J segments used are TRBV10-3 and TRBJ2-2, with the D segment identity uncertain. The source is a male donor with papillary thyroid cancer or a benign thyroid nodule (not recorded which). Some clones in this sample may be carry-over from other donors' samples. The CDR3: CAISESYSTGELFF. The nucleotide sequence is given as TGTGCCATCAGTGAGTCATATTCCACCGGGGAGCTGTTTTTT.